This T cell receptor beta chain was sequenced in a study of CD8 T cells in Susac syndrome. Study as a whole: Sequencing included Susac syndrome patients, six of them with active disease and fewer than 10 in remission. At the time of blood draw, patients with Susac syndrome were therapy-naive, receiving corticosteroids, or receiving intravenous immunoglobulin alone.

TCR beta from blood CD8+ and CD4+ T cells was sequenced. TEMRA cells were FACS-enriched, and CD8+ and CD4+ T cells were isolated negatively. The V gene's germline CDR1 is DFQATT and CDR2 SNEGSKA (reference sequence). The CDR3 is made up of 13 amino acids. With random hexamers, 0.5 to 1 ug RNA was reverse transcribed. TCRdb redid the calling of the immunoSEQ multiplex PCR reads with MiXCR, one entry per CDR3 protein. Here the sample spans 200,000 to 300,000 distinct CDR3 sequences, roughly 95% being singletons. This receptor was identified in a human donor with Susac syndrome. The rearrangement links TRBV20-1 to TRBJ2-5; weak D call: TRBD2 (5 bases). The sequenced material came from CD4+ T cells from PBMCs. The CDR3 here is CSLAGLLQETQYF. In nucleotides, the CDR3 is TGCAGCCTGGCCGGACTCCTCCAAGAGACCCAGTACTTC.